This TCR beta chain appears in the sequencing data of a study of metastatic and nonmetastatic thyroid tumors (dated by TCRdb to the early 2020s). With regard to the full study: The researchers compared repertoires between peripheral blood samples and tumor or nodule tissue samples from patients with malignant or benign thyroid disease.

Broad study findings and their caveats: TCR beta diversity was reported as significantly higher in malignant tumors than in benign nodules, in both blood and tumor samples.

Library preparation employed PCR. Sequencer: Illumina HiSeq 4000. The TCR beta-chain CDR3 region of each patient was profiled by high-throughput sequencing. Per the authors' processing: A classifier to discriminate distant-metastatic papillary thyroid cancer patients was built from CDR3 differences across clinicopathological groups. The Shannon index was used to measure repertoire diversity, and the Morisita-Horn index was used to measure how similar tumor and blood repertoires were. The public reads were run again by TCRdb, first through fastp at Q25 and then through MiXCR, and only productive beta chains were kept. Clone size and V and J calls follow TCRdb, not the original study. Within this sample are some 20,000 clones, with 12% of them counted one time only. The ten largest clonotypes hold 5.5% to 7.5% of the sample. This clone was seen only once. Its antigen has not been determined. Compared with germline, one end of the junction differs, possibly owing to a read error.

The CDR3 runs 13 amino acids, cysteine and phenylalanine included. The DNA shown is the 39-base CDR3, in frame from base 1. The germline V gene supplies CDR1 SGHTA and CDR2 FQGNSA. Before undergoing thyroid surgery, none of the patients had been given any kind of treatment. Using T-cell receptor beta sequencing, the researchers looked back retrospectively at clinical samples from patients, gathered between about 2012 and 2019. The TCR sequence derives from a male donor with papillary thyroid cancer or a benign thyroid nodule (not recorded which). Some clones in this sample may be carry-over from other donors' samples. This receptor chain uses TRBV7-2 and TRBJ2-1, and TRBD1 may be the D gene, going by 6 matching bases. Sample: blood. The CDR3 amino acid sequence is: CSSSSIQGNEQFF. The DNA sequence is TGTTCCAGCAGCTCAATACAGGGAAATGAGCAGTTCTTC.